Listed here are 7 T cell receptor beta chains from one sample, sequenced in a study of blood T cell repertoires in COVID-19. Sequencing used immunoSEQ multiplex PCR; TCRdb keeps in-frame clones, though not all of them. This repertoire shows 140,000 or so clones, about 88% found once; its top ten account for more than 2.5%. The sample consisted of peripheral blood. The receptors were sampled from a human donor with COVID-19, enrolled during active disease. The donor label of this sample is uncertain.

CDR3 in DNA: TGTGCCAGCAGCGAGGGGACAGGGGTAACTGAAGCTTTCTTT. This encodes CASSEGTGVTEAFF. V is TRBV5-4 and J is TRBJ1-1; 10 positions match TRBD1. This CDR3 spans 14 amino acids. The germline gives CDR1 SGHNT, CDR2 YYREEE (reference sequence). After removal of 4 bases from V and 5 bases from J, the junction contained 5 bases not matched to a gene.

The rearrangement uses TRBV5-4 and TRBJ2-3, with TRBD2 matching over 14 bases. The V gene's germline CDR1 is SGHNT and CDR2 YYREEE (reference sequence). CDR3 length: 18 residues. V was clipped by 5 bases and J by 2 bases; unmatched bases: 10. CDR3 in DNA: TGTGCCAGCAGACAAACGACTAGCGGGGGGGCCTCCACAGATACGCAGTATTTT. It codes for CASRQTTSGGASTDTQYF.

The chain joins TRBV4-1 to TRBJ2-7; 10 bases are shared with TRBD2. After removal of 1 base from V and 1 base from J, the junction contained 4 bases not matched to a gene. This CDR3 has 16 amino acids. Germline V gene lookup returns CDR1 MGHRA and CDR2 YSYEKL. CDR3 nucleotide sequence: TGCGCCAGCAGCCAAGGGTTAGCGGGAGGTTCCTACGAGCAGTACTTC. The encoded protein is CASSQGLAGGSYEQYF.

The V gene is TRBV6-5, the J gene TRBJ1-2; TRBD1 matches 7 bases. This CDR3 spans 15 amino acids. Germline V gene sequence: CDR1 MNHEY, CDR2 SVGAGI. Trimming took 7 bases from V and 5 from J; bases not matched to a gene: 13. The CDR3 spells CASNLSPGQSYGYTF. DNA of the CDR3: TGTGCCAGCAATTTGAGCCCGGGACAGAGTTATGGCTACACCTTC.

This clone was seen just once. The V call is TRBV5-1, the J call TRBJ2-3; 8 nucleotides agree with TRBD2. CDR1 SGHRS and CDR2 YFSETQ come from the germline V gene. This CDR3 contains 15 residues. The ends lost 4 bases at V and 3 bases at J; junction bases unmatched: 7. CDR3 sequence: CASSAGGPLTDTQYF. The CDR3 DNA reads TGCGCCAGCAGCGCGGGGGGCCCATTGACAGATACGCAGTATTTT.

V gene TRBV27 combines with J gene TRBJ1-2; TRBD1 might be the D (5 bases). Germline CDR1 and CDR2: MNHEY and SMNVEV (reference sequence). The CDR3 has 14 amino acids. The V and J ends lost 5 bases and 9 bases respectively, with 19 bases between them. This CDR3 is CASSPPGLRSSYTF. CDR3 sequence (DNA): TGTGCCAGCAGTCCCCCGGGACTCCGGTCAAGCTACACCTTC.

The chain joins TRBV7-7 to TRBJ2-7, with D perhaps matching TRBD1 (6 bases). This CDR3 has 13 residues. Trimming left V 6 bases short and J 0 bases short, with 9 bases between. CDR1 and CDR2 from the germline V gene are SSHAT and FNYEAQ (reference sequence). This CDR3 is CASSKDSSYEQYF. In DNA, the CDR3 is TGTGCCAGCAGTAAGGACAGCTCCTACGAGCAGTACTTC.